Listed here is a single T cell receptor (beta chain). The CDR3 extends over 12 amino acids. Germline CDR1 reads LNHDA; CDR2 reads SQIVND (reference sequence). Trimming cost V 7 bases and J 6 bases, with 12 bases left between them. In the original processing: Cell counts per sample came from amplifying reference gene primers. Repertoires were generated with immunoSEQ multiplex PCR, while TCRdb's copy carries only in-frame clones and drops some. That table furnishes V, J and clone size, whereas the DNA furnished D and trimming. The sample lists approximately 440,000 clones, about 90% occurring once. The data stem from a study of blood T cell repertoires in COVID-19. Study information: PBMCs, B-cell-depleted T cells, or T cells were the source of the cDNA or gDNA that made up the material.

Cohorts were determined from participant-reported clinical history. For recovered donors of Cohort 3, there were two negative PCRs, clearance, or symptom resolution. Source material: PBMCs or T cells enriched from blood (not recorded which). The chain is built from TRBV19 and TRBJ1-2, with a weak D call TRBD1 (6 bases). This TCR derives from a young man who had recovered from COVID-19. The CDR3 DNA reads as TGTGCCAGTAAAGGGGGACGAAATGGCTACACCTTC. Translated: CASKGGRNGYTF.